This is a list of T cell receptor beta chains from one sample in a study of T cell repertoires in cytomegalovirus infection. No cognate antigen is known for these TCRs. Each CDR3 protein gets one entry after TCRdb re-called the reads with MiXCR. Here the sample spans about 89,000 distinct CDR3 sequences, 25% to 30% being singletons. The source was CD8+ T cells from cultured PBMCs, collected from culture after CMV antigen stimulation. These receptors were collected from a human donor in good health (CMV status not recorded). Some clones in this sample may be carry-over from other donors' samples. Both conserved end residues are part of each CDR3. A D gene is named only where the DNA matches it firmly. Clone sizes are given selectively: once, few, many, or a class where the clone is expanded.

j_gene,v_gene,d_gene,abundance,CDR3aa,CDR3nt
TRBJ2-1,TRBV7-9,TRBD2,NA,CASSLILGGRGLDEQFF,TGTGCCAGCAGCTTGATTCTCGGCGGGAGGGGCTTAGATGAGCAGTTCTTC
TRBJ2-7,TRBV6-5,NA,NA,CASSYPGGGTYEQYF,TGTGCCAGCAGTTACCCAGGGGGGGGAACCTACGAGCAGTACTTC
TRBJ2-2,TRBV5-6,NA,many,CASSLVGVPLTGELFF,TGTGCCAGCAGCTTGGTAGGGGTCCCCTTGACCGGGGAGCTGTTTTTT
TRBJ2-1,TRBV19,TRBD1,NA,CASSIAWTGFNEQFF,TGTGCCAGTAGTATTGCCTGGACAGGGTTTAATGAGCAGTTCTTC
TRBJ1-3,TRBV10-3,NA,few,CAISTGTGNTIYF,TGTGCCATCAGCACAGGGACGGGAAACACCATATATTTT
TRBJ2-2,TRBV6-5,NA,NA,CASSYGFDTGELFF,TGTGCCAGCAGTTACGGGTTTGACACCGGGGAGCTGTTTTTT
TRBJ2-1,TRBV7-8,TRBD2,many,CASSLLAGGIYNEQFF,TGTGCCAGCAGCTTACTAGCGGGGGGAATATACAATGAGCAGTTCTTC
TRBJ1-1,TRBV7-9,NA,few,CASTMRLVFTEAFF,TGTGCCAGCACCATGAGGCTGGTTTTCACTGAAGCTTTCTTT
TRBJ1-3,TRBV6-6,NA,few,CASSYPPGNTIYF,TGTGCCAGCAGTTACCCACCAGGAAACACCATATATTTT
TRBJ1-4,TRBV5-4,NA,few,CASSLVPGPNEKLFF,TGTGCCAGCAGCTTGGTCCCAGGCCCGAATGAAAAACTGTTTTTT
TRBJ2-5,TRBV12-3/TRBV12-4,NA,NA,CASSPRPPTAGETQYF,TGTGCCAGCAGTCCCCGGCCCCCCACCGCGGGCGAGACCCAGTACTTC
TRBJ2-3,TRBV12-3/TRBV12-4,NA,few,CASGPQLTDTQYF,TGTGCCAGCGGCCCGCAGCTGACAGATACGCAGTATTTT
TRBJ1-1,TRBV12-3/TRBV12-4,TRBD1,NA,CASSRTGSLNTEAFF,TGTGCCAGCAGCCGGACAGGCTCCCTGAACACTGAAGCTTTCTTT
TRBJ1-2,TRBV4-1,NA,few,CASSQGPANYGYTF,TGCGCCAGCAGCCAAGGCCCCGCTAACTATGGCTACACCTTC
TRBJ1-2,TRBV12-3/TRBV12-4,TRBD1,NA,CASSDFDAVTGLKGYTF,TGTGCCAGCAGTGACTTCGATGCTGTGACAGGGCTTAAAGGCTACACCTTC
TRBJ1-1,TRBV9,NA,few,CASSVGMNTEAFF,TGTGCCAGCAGCGTAGGTATGAACACTGAAGCTTTCTTT
TRBJ1-2,TRBV4-1,TRBD1,many,CASSQEMGQSYGYTF,TGCGCCAGCAGCCAAGAAATGGGACAGTCCTATGGCTACACCTTC
TRBJ1-1,TRBV12-3/TRBV12-4,NA,few,CASSQNPALEAFF,TGTGCCAGCAGTCAAAACCCGGCACTTGAAGCTTTCTTT
TRBJ2-1,TRBV20-1,NA,NA,CSARDFAYNEKFF,TGCAGTGCTAGAGATTTTGCCTACAATGAGAAGTTCTTC
TRBJ2-1,TRBV5-3,NA,NA,CASSISNEQFF,TGTGCCAGCAGCATTAGTAATGAGCAGTTCTTC
TRBJ1-2,TRBV7-9,NA,NA,CASKPPQGHSDGYTF,TGTGCCAGCAAACCTCCCCAGGGACATTCGGATGGCTACACCTTC
TRBJ2-5,TRBV12-3/TRBV12-4,NA,NA,CASTSVGGLEETQYF,TGTGCCAGCACATCGGTGGGGGGTTTAGAAGAGACCCAGTACTTC
TRBJ2-5,TRBV12-3/TRBV12-4,TRBD2,NA,CASRRLAGGSGTQYF,TGTGCCAGCAGAAGACTAGCGGGGGGGTCGGGGACCCAGTACTTC
TRBJ2-7,TRBV7-3,TRBD1,many,CASSLFDRGPYEQYF,TGTGCCAGCAGCTTATTCGACAGGGGCCCTTACGAGCAGTACTTC
TRBJ2-2,TRBV28,NA,few,CASSLSAWQSRPGELFF,TGTGCCAGCAGTTTATCCGCTTGGCAGAGTAGGCCCGGGGAGCTGTTTTTT
TRBJ1-5,TRBV27,NA,few,CASSLSWGIDQPQHF,TGTGCCAGCAGTTTATCGTGGGGAATCGATCAGCCCCAGCATTTT
TRBJ2-5,TRBV7-8,NA,few,CASSPSIGGPPETQYF,TGTGCCAGCAGCCCCTCAATCGGGGGGCCCCCAGAGACCCAGTACTTC
TRBJ1-6,TRBV6-1,NA,many,CASMTGQKNSPLHF,TGTGCCAGCATGACGGGGCAGAAAAATTCACCCCTCCACTTT
TRBJ2-2,TRBV2,TRBD1,NA,CASSDGTGRSFNTGELFF,TGTGCCAGCAGTGATGGGACAGGGAGGTCGTTCAACACCGGGGAGCTGTTTTTT
TRBJ2-1,TRBV5-4,NA,NA,CASSSPGADSYNEQFF,TGTGCCAGCAGCTCCCCGGGGGCGGATTCCTACAATGAGCAGTTCTTC
TRBJ2-5,TRBV5-3,TRBD2,NA,CASSPNGAGGRETQYF,TGTGCCAGCAGCCCAAATGGGGCGGGGGGTAGGGAGACCCAGTACTTC
TRBJ2-3,TRBV28,TRBD1,NA,CASSATGVSLTDTQYF,TGTGCCAGCAGTGCAACAGGGGTCTCACTCACAGATACGCAGTATTTT
TRBJ2-1,TRBV11-3,TRBD2,many,CASSFGGGPYNEQFF,TGTGCCAGCAGCTTCGGGGGGGGCCCATACAATGAGCAGTTCTTC
TRBJ2-3,TRBV2,NA,NA,CATLDEVTAQYF,TGTGCCACCCTCGACGAAGTGACTGCGCAGTATTTT